This is a list of T cell receptor beta chains from one sample in a study of T cell responses to AZD1222 COVID-19 vaccine. Sequenced by immunoSEQ multiplex PCR; TCRdb stores in-frame clones only, minus some. The top ten hold 1.3% of the sample, which has tens of thousands of clones, about 85% seen once. Sequencing used peripheral blood, obtained 28 days after the second AZD1222 dose. These receptor sequences come from an adult who received the AZD1222 COVID-19 vaccine. The CDR3 runs from the conserved cysteine through the conserved F or W. D genes are given only for firm matches. Clone size is not always given. Where it is, it says once, few, many or a class for expanded clones.

>TRBJ2-1|NA|NA|TRBV5-4
CASSSAGTPGNEQFF
TGTGCCAGCAGCTCCGCCGGGACCCCAGGCAATGAGCAGTTCTTC
>TRBJ1-1|NA|NA|TRBV5-6
CASSLAFETVGAFF
TGTGCCAGCAGCTTGGCCTTTGAGACAGTTGGAGCTTTCTTT
>TRBJ1-6|NA|NA|TRBV11-2
CASSLARGNSPLHF
TGTGCCAGCAGCTTAGCCAGGGGCAATTCACCCCTCCACTTT
>TRBJ1-2|NA|NA|TRBV2
CASSEQRLYGYTF
TGTGCCAGCAGTGAACAACGGCTCTATGGCTACACCTTC
>TRBJ1-3|NA|NA|TRBV6-5
CASSSFGNTIYF
TGTGCCAGCAGTTCATTTGGAAACACCATATATTTT
>TRBJ2-7|NA|NA|TRBV18
CASSPPAGPYEQYF
TGTGCCAGCTCACCACCCGCGGGCCCCTACGAGCAGTACTTC
>TRBJ1-1|once|NA|TRBV2
CASSVQGRRAFF
TGTGCCAGCAGTGTCCAAGGGCGGCGGGCTTTCTTT
>TRBJ2-3|NA|TRBD2|TRBV9
CASSVGPGTSGKTDTQYF
TGTGCCAGCAGCGTAGGCCCCGGGACTAGCGGAAAAACAGATACGCAGTATTTT
>TRBJ2-1|NA|TRBD2|TRBV19
CASSIASGTSDNEQFF
TGTGCCAGTAGTATAGCTTCCGGGACTAGCGACAATGAGCAGTTCTTC
>TRBJ1-1|NA|NA|TRBV18
CASSPPVDPEAFF
TGTGCCAGCTCACCACCAGTCGATCCTGAAGCTTTCTTT
>TRBJ2-2|NA|NA|TRBV12-3/TRBV12-4
CASSLLNTGELFF
TGTGCCAGCAGTTTACTGAACACCGGGGAGCTGTTTTTT
>TRBJ1-4|NA|NA|TRBV5-1
CASSLGRETEKLFF
TGCGCCAGCAGCTTGGGAAGGGAGACTGAAAAACTGTTTTTT
>TRBJ1-1|NA|NA|TRBV7-3
CASSLSGRNTEAFF
TGTGCCAGCAGCTTATCGGGGCGCAACACTGAAGCTTTCTTT
>TRBJ2-1|once|NA|TRBV10-3
CAIRSYNEQFF
TGTGCCATCCGTTCCTACAATGAGCAGTTCTTC